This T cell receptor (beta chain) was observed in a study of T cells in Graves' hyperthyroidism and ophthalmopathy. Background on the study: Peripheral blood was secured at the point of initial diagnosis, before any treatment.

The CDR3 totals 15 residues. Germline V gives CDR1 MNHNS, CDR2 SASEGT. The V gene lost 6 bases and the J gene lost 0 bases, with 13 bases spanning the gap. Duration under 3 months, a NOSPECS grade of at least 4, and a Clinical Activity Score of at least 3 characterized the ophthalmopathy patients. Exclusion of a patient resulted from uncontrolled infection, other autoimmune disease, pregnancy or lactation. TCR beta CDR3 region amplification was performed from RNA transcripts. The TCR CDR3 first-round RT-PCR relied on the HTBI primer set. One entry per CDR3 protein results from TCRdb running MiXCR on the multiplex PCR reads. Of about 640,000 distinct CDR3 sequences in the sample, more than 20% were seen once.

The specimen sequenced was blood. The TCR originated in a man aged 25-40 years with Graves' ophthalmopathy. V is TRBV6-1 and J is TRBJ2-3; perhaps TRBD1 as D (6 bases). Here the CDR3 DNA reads TGTGCCAGCAGGCCGGACAGCTCCAGCACAGATACGCAGTATTTT. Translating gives CASRPDSSSTDTQYF.